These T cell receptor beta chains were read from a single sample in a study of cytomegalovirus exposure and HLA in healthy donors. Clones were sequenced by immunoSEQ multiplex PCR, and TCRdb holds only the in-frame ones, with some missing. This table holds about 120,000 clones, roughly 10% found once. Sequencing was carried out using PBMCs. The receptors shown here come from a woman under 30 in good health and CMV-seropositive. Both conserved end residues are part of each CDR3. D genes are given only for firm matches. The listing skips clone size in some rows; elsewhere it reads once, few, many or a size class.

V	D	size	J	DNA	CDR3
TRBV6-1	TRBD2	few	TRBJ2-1	TGTGCCAGCAGTGAAACCTCGCTAGCGGGAAGAGACAATGAGCAGTTCTTC	CASSETSLAGRDNEQFF
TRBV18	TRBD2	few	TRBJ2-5	TGTGCCAGCTCACTCGGGACTAGCGGGCAAGAGACCCAGTACTTC	CASSLGTSGQETQYF
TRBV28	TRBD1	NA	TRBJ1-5	TGTGCCAGCAGTCCACAGGGGGCACGCCAGCCCCAGCATTTT	CASSPQGARQPQHF
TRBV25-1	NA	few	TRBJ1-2	TGTGCCAGCAGTGAAACAGGGCTTACTAACTATGGCTACACCTTC	CASSETGLTNYGYTF
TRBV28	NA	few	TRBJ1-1	TGTGCCAGCAGTTTAGGAGACGGTGAAGCTTTCTTT	CASSLGDGEAFF
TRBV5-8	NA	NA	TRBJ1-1	TGTGCCAGCAGCTTGGATCGGTACACTGAAGCTTTCTTT	CASSLDRYTEAFF
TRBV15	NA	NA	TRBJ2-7	TGTGCCACCAGCAGCGCAGGGACACTTCCCCCCTACGAGCAGTACTTC	CATSSAGTLPPYEQYF
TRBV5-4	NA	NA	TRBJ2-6	TGTGCCAGCAGCTCGTTGTGGGCCAACGTCCTGACTTTC	CASSSLWANVLTF
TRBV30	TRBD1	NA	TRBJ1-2	TGTGCCTGGATAGACAGGGGCTTTTATGGCTACACCTTC	CAWIDRGFYGYTF
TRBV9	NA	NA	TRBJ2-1	TGTGCCAGCAGCGTAGCCACTAGCAGGTACAATGAGCAGTTCTTC	CASSVATSRYNEQFF
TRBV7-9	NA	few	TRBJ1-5	TGTGCCAGCAGTCGGAGTAATCAGCCCCAGCATTTT	CASSRSNQPQHF
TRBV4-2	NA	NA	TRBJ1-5	TGTGCCAGCAGCCAAGAGGAGCTCCCCCTTGCAGGGTCTCAGCCCCAGCATTTT	CASSQEELPLAGSQPQHF
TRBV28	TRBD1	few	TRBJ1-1	TGTGCCAGCAGGCCCGCCGGACAGGAGAACACTGAAGCTTTCTTT	CASRPAGQENTEAFF
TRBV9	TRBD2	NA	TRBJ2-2	TGTGCCAGCAGCCTGGGAGGGGACACCGGGGAGCTGTTTTTT	CASSLGGDTGELFF
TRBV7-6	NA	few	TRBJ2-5	TGTGCCAGCAGCATATCCTATGGCGGAGGTCTAGAGACCCAGTACTTC	CASSISYGGGLETQYF
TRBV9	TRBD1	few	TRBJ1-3	TGTGCCAGCAGCGTTGGGACAGCCTCTGGAAACACCATATATTTT	CASSVGTASGNTIYF